Following are 15 T cell receptor beta chains from one sample sequenced in a study of OX40 agonist ivuxolimab in advanced cancers. Clones were sequenced by immunoSEQ multiplex PCR, and TCRdb holds only the in-frame ones, with some missing. The sample lists about 88,000 clones; around nine tenths were seen once. Source: CD4+ or CD8+ T cells sorted from blood, taken in a trial of the OX40 agonist ivuxolimab. These receptors were taken from an adult with an advanced solid tumor such as melanoma, head and neck, liver or kidney cancer.

The V gene is TRBV5-6, the J gene TRBJ2-7; 10 nucleotides match TRBD1. The germline V gene has CDR1 SGHDT and CDR2 YYEEEE. The CDR3 sequence is 15 residues long. V gave up 3 bases and J gave up 1 base; unmatched junction bases: 4. For the CDR3, the DNA is TGTGCCAGCAGCTACGGGACAGGGGTTTCCTACGAGCAGTACTTC. It encodes CASSYGTGVSYEQYF.

This clone has a handful of counts. The genes are TRBV7-9 and TRBJ1-2; no clear D gene. Germline loops: CDR1 SEHNR, CDR2 FQNEAQ (reference sequence). The CDR3 is 15 amino acids. The V gene lost 1 base and the J gene lost 3 bases, with 12 bases spanning the gap. Here the CDR3 DNA reads TGTGCCAGCAGCTTAGGAAGCTTAGTGGACTATGGCTACACCTTC. Translated, it gives CASSLGSLVDYGYTF.

V is TRBV5-4 and J is TRBJ2-2; TRBD2 aligns across 14 bases. The CDR3 is made up of 18 amino acids. V was clipped by 4 bases and J by 4 bases; unmatched bases: 9. Germline lookup yields CDR1 SGHNT and CDR2 YYREEE (reference sequence). CDR3: CASSPGLAGGSVTGELFF. The CDR3 nucleotides are TGTGCCAGCAGCCCAGGACTAGCGGGAGGTTCGGTCACCGGGGAGCTGTTTTTT.

The CDR3 DNA reads as TGTGCCAGCAGCCAAGATGGCCCTCAGGGGGCCCGCGGTACTGAAGCTTTCTTT. Its protein is CASSQDGPQGARGTEAFF. The chain combines TRBV7-9 with TRBJ1-1; 8 bases are shared with TRBD1. Germline V gene data show CDR1 as SEHNR and CDR2 as FQNEAQ (reference sequence). The CDR3 loop spans 18 amino acids. The ends lost 5 bases at V and 5 bases at J; junction bases unmatched: 19.

This chain links TRBV21-1 with TRBJ2-7; no check of the table's D call, TRBD1, against the DNA was made. TRBV21-1 is a pseudogene. The CDR3 runs to 14 residues. Here the CDR3 reads CASNSGTAPYEQYF. CDR3 DNA sequence: TGTGCCAGCAACTCCGGGACAGCCCCCTACGAGCAGTACTTC.

This rearrangement joins TRBV5-1 to TRBJ2-7; D is possibly TRBD1 (6 bases). The CDR3 totals 14 residues. Deletions cut 0 bases from V and 4 bases from J, with 11 bases between. Germline V lookup: CDR1 SGHRS, CDR2 YFSETQ. CDR3 nucleotide sequence: TGCGCCAGCAGCTTGGGGGACACAGATTACGAGCAGTACTTC. Residues: CASSLGDTDYEQYF.

This chain connects TRBV5-6 to TRBJ2-1; TRBD2 agrees at 14 bases. There are 15 residues in the CDR3. Germline values: CDR1 SGHDT, CDR2 YYEEEE. J lost 10 bases, V lost 3 bases, and 6 bases had no gene match. The CDR3 DNA reads TGTGCCAGCAGCTGGACTAGCGGGAGGATGGGGGAGCAGTTCTTC. Amino acid sequence: CASSWTSGRMGEQFF.

This chain links TRBV10-3 with TRBJ2-7; TRBD1 matches at 7 bases. There are 13 residues in the CDR3. Trimming took 8 bases from V and 4 from J; bases not matched to a gene: 8. Germline CDR1 ENHRY, CDR2 SYGVKD. The CDR3 DNA follows: TGTGCCATCGGAGGACAGGACCGATACGAGCAGTACTTC. Its protein is CAIGGQDRYEQYF.

V usage is TRBV6-6 and J usage is TRBJ2-3, with TRBD2 as a possible D gene (6 bases). Trimming took 6 bases from V and 3 from J, leaving 19 bases between them. Germline CDR1 and CDR2: MNHNY and SVGAGI (reference sequence). The CDR3 spans 16 residues. CDR3 nucleotide sequence: TGTGCCAGCAGCCAACCGGGACTTAGCGGTACAGATACGCAGTATTTT. It is translated as CASSQPGLSGTDTQYF.

This chain uses TRBV2 with TRBJ2-3; D remains ambiguous. V shed 1 base and J shed 5 bases, with 1 base lying between them. Germline loops: CDR1 SNHLY, CDR2 FYNNEI. There are 11 residues in the CDR3. CDR3 DNA sequence: TGTGCCAGCAGTGAAGAAGATACGCAGTATTTT. This gives the protein CASSEEDTQYF.

The chain is built from TRBV6-5 and TRBJ2-6; D call uncertain. Germline assignment: CDR1 MNHEY and CDR2 SVGAGI. The V end lost 0 bases, the J end lost 7 bases, and 10 bases lay between the germline ends. The CDR3 consists of 15 residues. In nucleotides, the CDR3 is TGTGCCAGCAGTTACTCGACGGTCGGCGCCAACGTCCTGACTTTC. Protein product: CASSYSTVGANVLTF.

V usage is TRBV19 and J usage is TRBJ2-2, with D unresolved. Germline-derived CDR1 and CDR2 are LNHDA and SQIVND (reference sequence). The CDR3 has 15 residues. Trimming shortened V by 2 bases and J by 4 bases, and 11 bases separated the two germline ends. CDR3 residues: CASSIKSAITGELFF. In DNA, the CDR3 is TGTGCCAGTAGTATAAAGAGTGCCATCACCGGGGAGCTGTTTTTT.

The chain carries TRBV30 and TRBJ2-5; D is uncertain. The CDR3 extends over 14 amino acids. Deletions cut 4 bases from V and 4 bases from J, with 16 bases between. The germline V gene encodes CDR1 GTSNPN and CDR2 SVGIG (reference sequence). CDR3 coding DNA: TGTGCCTGGACTTCCTCGCTGGTGGGAGAGACCCAGTACTTC. It yields the protein CAWTSSLVGETQYF. Combining the CDR3 with reference TRBV30 and TRBJ2-5 gives the whole variable domain SQTIHQWPATLVQPVGSPLSLECTVEGTSNPNLYWYRQAAGRGLQLLFYSVGIGQISSEVPQNLSASRPQDRQFILSSKKLLLSDSGFYLCAWTSSLVGETQYFGPGTRLLVL.

This chain links TRBV7-6 with TRBJ1-1; TRBD1 is a possible D gene (5 bases). CDR1 and CDR2 from the germline V gene are SGHVS and FNYEAQ. This CDR3 has 15 residues. The germline V and J ends were trimmed by 1 base and 4 bases, with 13 bases remaining between them. CDR3 sequence (DNA): TGTGCCAGCAGCTTAGGCCTGAGGGGTGTCACTGAAGCTTTCTTT. Translating gives CASSLGLRGVTEAFF.

The chain combines TRBV18 with TRBJ2-7, with 7 bases identical to TRBD1. J lost 0 bases, V lost 3 bases, and 17 bases had no gene match. The length of the CDR3 is 19 residues. Germline CDR1 is KGHSH and CDR2 is LQKENI. The CDR3 DNA follows: TGTGCCAGCTCACCCCAAGGCACCAGGGGGACGGGGAGCTCCTACGAGCAGTACTTC. This translates into CASSPQGTRGTGSSYEQYF. The full variable domain, in which reference TRBV18 and TRBJ2-7 provide the parts outside the CDR3, is NAGVMQNPRHLVRRRGQEARLRCSPMKGHSHVYWYRQLPEEGLKFMVYLQKENIIDESGMPKERFSAEFPKEGPSILRIQQVVRGDSAAYFCASSPQGTRGTGSSYEQYFGPGTRLTVT.